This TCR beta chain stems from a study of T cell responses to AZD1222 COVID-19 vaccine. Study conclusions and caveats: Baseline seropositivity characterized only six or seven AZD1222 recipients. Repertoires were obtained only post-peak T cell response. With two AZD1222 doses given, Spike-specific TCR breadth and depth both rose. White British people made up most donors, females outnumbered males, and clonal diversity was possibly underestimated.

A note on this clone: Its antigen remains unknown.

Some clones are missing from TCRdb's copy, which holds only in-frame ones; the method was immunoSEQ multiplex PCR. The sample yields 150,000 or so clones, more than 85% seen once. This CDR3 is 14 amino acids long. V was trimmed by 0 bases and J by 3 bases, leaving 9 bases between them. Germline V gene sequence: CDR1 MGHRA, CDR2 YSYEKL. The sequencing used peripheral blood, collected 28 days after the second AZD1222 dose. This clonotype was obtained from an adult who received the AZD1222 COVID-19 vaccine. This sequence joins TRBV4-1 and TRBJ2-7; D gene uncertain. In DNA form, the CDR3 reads TGCGCCAGCAGCCAAGAGGGCGCACACTACGAGCAGTACTTC. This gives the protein CASSQEGAHYEQYF.